This TCR beta chain derives from a study of T cell responses to AZD1222 COVID-19 vaccine. Notes on the study in general: Two AZD1222 administrations were followed by greater Spike-specific TCR breadth and depth.

The assay was immunoSEQ multiplex PCR, and TCRdb's table has in-frame clones only and misses some. The sample consists of about 120,000 clones, roughly 87% of them appearing once. This CDR3 has 14 amino acids. Trimming at V came to 6 bases and at J to 2 bases, leaving 4 bases not matched to a gene. CDR1 LNHNV and CDR2 YYDKDF come from the germline V gene (reference sequence). To note about this clone: The antigen is unknown.

This sequence joins TRBV15 and TRBJ1-3, with TRBD1 matching over 7 bases. This clonotype originated in an adult in good health. Sequenced material: peripheral blood, taken on day 0 of AZD1222 vaccination. The CDR3 is CATRDRTTGNTIYF. The CDR3 nucleotides read TGTGCCACCAGGGACAGGACGACTGGAAACACCATATATTTT.